This T cell receptor (beta chain) was identified during a study of OX40 agonist ivuxolimab in advanced cancers. Across the study: At 0.01 to 10 mg/kg, ivuxolimab was administered intravenously to patients every 2 weeks.

The data were produced by immunoSEQ multiplex PCR, yet TCRdb's version contains in-frame clones alone and is incomplete. The sample lists under 80,000 clones; approximately 89% were seen once. Germline V lookup: CDR1 SGHRS, CDR2 YFSETQ. This CDR3 region has 15 residues. The V gene lost 0 bases and the J gene lost 7 bases, with 14 bases spanning the gap. Notes on this clone: The antigen is unknown.

Study-level findings and limits: Certain nonresponding patients likewise had low normalized T-cell clonal expansion.

The source was CD4+ or CD8+ T cells sorted from blood, collected in a trial of the OX40 agonist ivuxolimab. The rearrangement uses TRBV5-1 and TRBJ2-1, with D maybe TRBD1 (6 bases). The TCR comes from an adult with an advanced solid tumor such as melanoma, head and neck, liver or kidney cancer. CDR3 residues: CASSLAPSTGNEQFF. CDR3 sequence (DNA): TGCGCCAGCAGCTTGGCCCCGTCCACAGGGAATGAGCAGTTCTTC.